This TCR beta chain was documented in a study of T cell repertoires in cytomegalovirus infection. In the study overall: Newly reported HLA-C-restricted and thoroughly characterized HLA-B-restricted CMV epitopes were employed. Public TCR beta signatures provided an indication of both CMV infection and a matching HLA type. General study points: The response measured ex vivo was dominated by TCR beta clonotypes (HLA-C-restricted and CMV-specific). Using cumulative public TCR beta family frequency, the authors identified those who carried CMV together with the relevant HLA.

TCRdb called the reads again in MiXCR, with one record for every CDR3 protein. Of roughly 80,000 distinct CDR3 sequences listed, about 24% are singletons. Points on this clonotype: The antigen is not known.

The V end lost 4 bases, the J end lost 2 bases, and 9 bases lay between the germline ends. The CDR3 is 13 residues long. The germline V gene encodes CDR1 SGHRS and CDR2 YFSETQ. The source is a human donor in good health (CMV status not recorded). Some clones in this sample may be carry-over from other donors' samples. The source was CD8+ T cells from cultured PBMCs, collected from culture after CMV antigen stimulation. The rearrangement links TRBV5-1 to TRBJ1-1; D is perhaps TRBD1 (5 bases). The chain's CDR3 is CASSIQGNTEAFF. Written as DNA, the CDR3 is TGCGCCAGCAGCATCCAGGGTAACACTGAAGCTTTCTTT.